This is a list of T cell receptor beta chains from one sample in a study of CD8 T cells in ankylosing spondylitis. One entry per CDR3 protein results from TCRdb running MiXCR on the 5' RACE reads. This table holds 20,000 to 25,000 distinct CDR3 sequences, roughly 13% found once. Sequencing was done on a sample of blood. These receptors all come from a male donor with ankylosing spondylitis or in good health (not recorded which). CDR3s include the opening cysteine and the closing phenylalanine or tryptophan. Fields, in order: J gene, D gene, clone size, V gene, CDR3 protein, CDR3 DNA. The D gene is left open where the match is weak. A row's size may be missing; if present it is once, few, many or a size class.

>TRBJ2-3|TRBD1|few|TRBV29-1
CSVATGVSTDTQYF
TGCAGCGTTGCCACAGGGGTGAGCACAGATACGCAGTATTTT
>TRBJ2-3|.|few|TRBV7-6
CASSPRGLLTDTQYF
TGTGCCAGCAGCCCGAGGGGACTCCTCACAGATACGCAGTATTTT
>TRBJ1-1|TRBD1|many|TRBV29-1
CSLSQGIGTEAFF
TGCAGCCTCTCACAGGGGATCGGCACTGAAGCTTTCTTT
>TRBJ2-7|.|once|TRBV25-1
CASSDEEGASSEQYF
TGTGCCAGCAGTGACGAGGAGGGGGCTTCTTCCGAGCAGTACTTC
>TRBJ2-1|TRBD2|.|TRBV2
CAGGTSGSMRQFF
TGTGCCGGCGGAACTAGCGGGAGTATGAGGCAGTTCTTC
>TRBJ2-7|.|few|TRBV27
CASRSAGSSYEQYF
TGTGCCAGCAGATCAGCTGGAAGCTCCTACGAGCAGTACTTC
>TRBJ2-3|.|few|TRBV10-3
CAIRISDSSTDTQYF
TGTGCCATCCGTATTTCGGACAGCAGCACAGATACGCAGTATTTT
>TRBJ2-4|.|many|TRBV7-9
CASSSLLDGAKNIQYF
TGTGCCAGCAGCTCTCTTCTTGATGGGGCCAAAAACATTCAGTACTTC
>TRBJ2-2|.|many|TRBV28
CASSFKRGLYTGELFF
TGTGCCAGCAGTTTTAAAAGGGGGTTATACACCGGGGAGCTGTTTTTT
>TRBJ1-3|.|many|TRBV4-1
CASSPPGNGNTIYF
TGCGCCAGCAGCCCTCCGGGGAATGGAAACACCATATATTTT
>TRBJ2-2|TRBD1|many|TRBV11-2
CASSSGQGMTNTGELFF
TGTGCCAGCAGCTCGGGACAGGGTATGACGAACACCGGGGAGCTGTTTTTT
>TRBJ1-4|TRBD1|.|TRBV10-3
CAISDPDRAPNEKLFF
TGTGCCATCAGTGACCCAGACAGGGCCCCTAATGAAAAACTGTTTTTT
>TRBJ2-1|.|many|TRBV5-1
CASSSLVDNEQFF
TGCGCCAGCAGCTCCCTGGTGGACAATGAGCAGTTCTTC
>TRBJ2-1|.|many|TRBV4-3
CASSQGTGNGVKQFF
TGCGCCAGCAGCCAAGGGACTGGGAACGGAGTTAAGCAGTTCTTC
>TRBJ2-3|TRBD1|few|TRBV9
CASSPQDGTGAYTDTQYF
TGTGCCAGCAGCCCCCAGGATGGGACAGGGGCCTACACAGATACGCAGTATTTT
>TRBJ1-1|TRBD1|many|TRBV29-1
CSVQSGGSSEAFF
TGCAGCGTACAATCAGGGGGTTCGAGTGAAGCTTTCTTT
>TRBJ2-3|TRBD2|many|TRBV3-1
CASSLAGSTDTQYF
TGTGCCAGCAGCCTAGCGGGAAGCACAGATACGCAGTATTTT
>TRBJ2-1|.|few|TRBV2
CASSIGWDNEQFF
TGTGCCAGCAGTATAGGGTGGGACAATGAGCAGTTCTTC
>TRBJ1-4|.|many|TRBV2
CASSDGGPGEKLFF
TGTGCCAGCAGTGACGGGGGGCCGGGTGAAAAACTGTTTTTT
>TRBJ2-3|TRBD2|many|TRBV6-5
CASSRGLAGSTDTQYF
TGTGCCAGCAGCCGAGGACTAGCGGGAAGCACAGATACGCAGTATTTT
>TRBJ1-2|.|many|TRBV6-5
CASSLTGHYGYTF
TGTGCCAGCAGTCTAACGGGACACTATGGCTACACCTTC
>TRBJ2-2|.|.|TRBV5-6
CASSPSAKPVTGELFF
TGTGCCAGCAGCCCCTCGGCCAAGCCGGTCACCGGGGAGCTGTTTTTT
>TRBJ2-3|TRBD2|.|TRBV20-1
CSGLAGGTDTQYF
TGCAGTGGACTAGCGGGGGGCACAGATACGCAGTATTTT